The present TCR beta chain was sequenced within a study of beta chain features in type 1 diabetes. Study-level findings and limits: A greater similarity of naive, central memory and Treg TCRB repertoires was seen among patients than among healthy donors. Small HLA sub-analyses could not settle whether HLA shapes TCRB rearrangement. Although PCR might favor shorter templates, it would do so equally in patients and controls.

This clone was seen many times. Its specificity is unknown. Losses at the gene ends were 3 bases for V and 10 bases for J; bases not matched to a gene: 7. The germline V gene has CDR1 SGDLS and CDR2 YYNGEE. The CDR3 has 13 residues. What was sequenced were expressed TCRB transcripts, since all of the isolated RNA had been reverse transcribed. Profiling relied on immunoSEQ multiplex PCR, and the TCRdb table lists in-frame clones only, not all of them. Of a few hundred thousand clones listed, 27% are singletons. The sample comprised central memory CD4+ T cells from blood. This chain uses TRBV9 with TRBJ2-4; 7 nucleotides match TRBD2. The clonotype originates from a man aged 25-45 years in good health. CDR3 bases: TGTGCCAGCAGCGCCTCCCAGGGAGGGATTCAGTACTTC. Protein product: CASSASQGGIQYF.